The rows below give T cell receptor beta chains drawn from one sample of a study of T cells of healthy individuals. TCRdb reanalysed the 5' RACE reads using MiXCR and keeps one entry per CDR3 protein. The sample yields 40,000 to 60,000 distinct CDR3 sequences, roughly 14% seen once. The receptors stem from a human donor in good health. Both conserved end residues are part of each CDR3. D genes are given only for firm matches. Some rows mark clone size as missing; the rest say once, few, many or name a class of expanded clone.

V	size	D	J	DNA	CDR3
TRBV12-3/TRBV12-4	many	NA	TRBJ1-2	TGTGCCAGCAGTTCCCCCTCTCAGGGTGGCTACACCTTC	CASSSPSQGGYTF
TRBV6-5	NA	TRBD1	TRBJ2-7	TGTGCCAGCAGTTACGGGACAGGGGCCACCTACGAGCAGTACTTC	CASSYGTGATYEQYF
TRBV2	many	NA	TRBJ2-7	TGTGCCAGCGGCTGGACCACCTACGAGCAGTACTTC	CASGWTTYEQYF
TRBV5-1	NA	NA	TRBJ2-2	TGCGCCAGCAGCTCGAGGAAGCCCGGGGAGCTGTTTTTT	CASSSRKPGELFF
TRBV6-6	few	NA	TRBJ2-3	TGTGCCAGCAGTTACTCGGGCAGGCGGGCGAGCACAGATACGCAGTATTTT	CASSYSGRRASTDTQYF
TRBV29-1	NA	NA	TRBJ2-3	TGCAGCGCTGAACGTGATGAGGCCTGGGGGATAGATACGCAGTATTTT	CSAERDEAWGIDTQYF
TRBV9	many	TRBD1	TRBJ1-1	TGTGCCAGCAGCCTTTCCGGGACAGGGATCACTGAAGCTTTCTTT	CASSLSGTGITEAFF
TRBV12-3/TRBV12-4	few	NA	TRBJ1-5	TGTGCCAGCAGCCCACTCTCGGGGTCAACCCAGCATTTT	CASSPLSGSTQHF
TRBV5-1	NA	TRBD2	TRBJ2-5	TGCGCCAGCAGCTTAGATCCTAGCGGGGGACCGGAGACCCAGTACTTC	CASSLDPSGGPETQYF
TRBV10-3	few	NA	TRBJ2-1	TGTGCCATCATTCGAACCGGGATCAGCATCAATGAGCAGTTCTTC	CAIIRTGISINEQFF
TRBV24-1	many	TRBD1	TRBJ2-3	TGTGCCACCAGTGATCCGATGGGGGGACAGGGAGAAGATACGCAGTATTTT	CATSDPMGGQGEDTQYF
TRBV27	NA	NA	TRBJ2-3	TGTGCCAGCGGAATTACAGGGCGCACAGATACGCAGTATTTT	CASGITGRTDTQYF
TRBV27	few	NA	TRBJ2-1	TGTGCCAGCAGTCTTTTCCGAAGTAGTGAGCAGTTCTTC	CASSLFRSSEQFF
TRBV7-6	few	TRBD2	TRBJ2-2	TGTGCCAGCAGCTTAGTGACCCCGGGACTAGCTAACACCGGGGAGCTGTTTTTT	CASSLVTPGLANTGELFF
TRBV6-2/TRBV6-3	NA	NA	TRBJ1-5	TGTGCCAGCAGTTACGCCGGCCCTCATCAGCCCCAGCATTTT	CASSYAGPHQPQHF
TRBV12-3/TRBV12-4	many	NA	TRBJ2-1	TGTGCCAGCAGCCCTACGACCTACAATGAGCAGTTCTTC	CASSPTTYNEQFF
TRBV6-2/TRBV6-3	many	NA	TRBJ1-1	TGTGCCAGCAGTAATTACACAGGGAACACTGAAGCTTTCTTT	CASSNYTGNTEAFF
TRBV6-2/TRBV6-3	NA	TRBD2	TRBJ2-7	TGTGCCAGCAGTTTCAGCGGGGGGGCCGGAGAGCAGTACTTC	CASSFSGGAGEQYF
TRBV6-5	many	NA	TRBJ2-7	TGTGCCAGCAGTTACGCAGGAAGCTCCTACGAGCAGTACTTC	CASSYAGSSYEQYF
TRBV7-2	few	TRBD1	TRBJ2-7	TGTGCCAGCAGCTTGGAGGGACAGGGGGCGATTTCCTACGAGCAGTACTTC	CASSLEGQGAISYEQYF
TRBV12-3/TRBV12-4	NA	NA	TRBJ1-6	TGTGCCAGCAGTAGAAACCGGGGGAATTCACCCCTCCACTTT	CASSRNRGNSPLHF
TRBV5-5	many	TRBD1	TRBJ1-5	TGTGCCAGCAGCCTCGGGACAGGGCGAGCTCAGCCCCAGCATTTT	CASSLGTGRAQPQHF
TRBV11-3	many	TRBD2	TRBJ2-3	TGTGCCAGCAGCTTAGGACCCGCGGGAGTCACAGATACGCAGTATTTT	CASSLGPAGVTDTQYF
TRBV9	few	NA	TRBJ2-5	TGTGCCAGCAGTGGACATCGGTACTTGGGGGAGACCCAGTACTTC	CASSGHRYLGETQYF
TRBV5-1	NA	NA	TRBJ2-5	TGCGCCAGCAGCTGGAAAGCGCTGGGCCAAGAGACCCAGTACTTC	CASSWKALGQETQYF
TRBV20-1	few	NA	TRBJ2-5	TGCAGTGCTAGAGATTTAAACTCAGAGACCCAGTACTTC	CSARDLNSETQYF
TRBV30	many	TRBD1	TRBJ1-6	TGTGCCTGGAGTGAGGGGACCACAGGGGCACCCCTCCACTTT	CAWSEGTTGAPLHF
TRBV12-3/TRBV12-4	NA	NA	TRBJ2-1	TGTGCCAGCAGCCCCACGGGTGAGCAGTTCTTC	CASSPTGEQFF
TRBV7-9	NA	NA	TRBJ2-5	TGTGCCAGCAGCTTAGCGCGGGACAAGCCCAACTTCCAAGAGACCCAGTACTTC	CASSLARDKPNFQETQYF
TRBV6-5	NA	NA	TRBJ1-1	TGTGCCAGCAGCACCTGGGGGAAGAACACTGAAGCTTTCTTT	CASSTWGKNTEAFF
TRBV20-1	many	NA	TRBJ2-7	TGCAGTGCTAGACGGGACGGTACCTACGAGCAGTACTTC	CSARRDGTYEQYF
TRBV5-1	few	TRBD2	TRBJ2-1	TGCGCCAGCAGCTTGACTAGCGGGGGGGCCTACAATGAGCAGTTCTTC	CASSLTSGGAYNEQFF
TRBV7-2	NA	NA	TRBJ2-1	TGTGCCAGCAGCCCAAACCGCCTAGCAGTTATCGATGAGCAGTTCTTC	CASSPNRLAVIDEQFF
TRBV24-1	many	TRBD1	TRBJ2-3	TGTGCCCCAATTGGACAGGGGAGCACAGATACGCAGTATTTT	CAPIGQGSTDTQYF
TRBV5-5	few	NA	TRBJ2-3	TGTGCCAGCAGCTTGGTGGAGGGGACAGATACGCAGTATTTT	CASSLVEGTDTQYF
TRBV29-1	many	NA	TRBJ1-5	TGCAGCGTTTCGCTCCGGGACGGAGATCAGCCCCAGCATTTT	CSVSLRDGDQPQHF
TRBV5-1	many	NA	TRBJ2-5	TGCGCCAGCAGCTTTCAGGGGGACTCAGAGACCCAGTACTTC	CASSFQGDSETQYF
TRBV6-2/TRBV6-3	many	NA	TRBJ2-7	TGTGCCAGCAGTATCGCCCGGGGGGCCTCTAACGAGCAGTACTTC	CASSIARGASNEQYF
TRBV30	few	NA	TRBJ1-5	TGTGCCTGGAGCACTCTAGGCCGGGGGCAGCCCCAGCATTTT	CAWSTLGRGQPQHF
TRBV29-1	many	NA	TRBJ2-3	TGCAGCGTTGCAGGGCCGAGCACAGATACGCAGTATTTT	CSVAGPSTDTQYF
TRBV7-9	many	NA	TRBJ2-5	TGTGCCAGCAGCTTCGGGACTGGCGCCTTCCAAGAGACCCAGTACTTC	CASSFGTGAFQETQYF
TRBV20-1	NA	NA	TRBJ1-2	TGCAGTGCTAGTGAAGGGAACTATGGCTACACCTTC	CSASEGNYGYTF
TRBV12-5	many	NA	TRBJ1-1	TGTGCTAGTGGATCCACGGGGGGGCTTAACACTGAAGCTTTCTTT	CASGSTGGLNTEAFF
TRBV4-1	many	NA	TRBJ1-5	TGCGCCAGCAGCCAAGTGGAGCCCTATAGCAATCAGCCCCAGCATTTT	CASSQVEPYSNQPQHF
TRBV9	many	NA	TRBJ2-2	TGTGCCAGCAGCGCCCCCGGGACCGGGGAGCTGTTTTTT	CASSAPGTGELFF
TRBV5-1	NA	NA	TRBJ1-2	TGCGCCAGCAGCCCAGGGACGGTTGCCTATGGCTACACCTTC	CASSPGTVAYGYTF
TRBV29-1	many	TRBD1	TRBJ1-2	TGCAGCGAGACAGGGCCCCTAAGGAACTATGGCTACACCTTC	CSETGPLRNYGYTF
TRBV19	many	NA	TRBJ1-1	TGTGCCACAAGGGAGAACACTGAAGCTTTCTTT	CATRENTEAFF
TRBV10-3	many	TRBD2	TRBJ2-5	TGTGCCATCAGTGAGTTGGGAACTAGCGGGGGCCGCCAAGAGACCCAGTACTTC	CAISELGTSGGRQETQYF
TRBV7-2	many	TRBD2	TRBJ2-3	TGTGCCAGCAGCTTATTCTTGTCTACGGGGGGGCCTCGCACAGATACGCAGTATTTT	CASSLFLSTGGPRTDTQYF
TRBV6-5	many	NA	TRBJ1-4	TGTGCCAGCACCAAACAAAGGAGTGAAAAACTGTTTTTT	CASTKQRSEKLFF
TRBV7-2	many	NA	TRBJ2-7	TGTGCCAGCAGCTTCGGGATACAGCTCTACGAGCAGTACTTC	CASSFGIQLYEQYF
TRBV9	NA	TRBD2	TRBJ2-3	TGTGCCAGCAGCGTAGTGATGGGCGGGGGGACAGATACGCAGTATTTT	CASSVVMGGGTDTQYF